Listed here is a single TCR beta chain. Its matching antigen is unknown. The data originate from a study of blood T cells in healthy people across ages. Regarding the study as a whole: Relative to aged donors, long-lived donors carried more naive CD4+ cells and displayed higher diversity. Diversity estimates drawn from one million T cells were deemed underestimates. TCR beta diversity per million T cells fell roughly linearly with age.

Through a sample-barcoded 5' primer and a J-beta primer mix, a second PCR was run for roughly 7 to 12 cycles. One entry per CDR3 protein results from TCRdb running MiXCR on the 5' RACE reads. The data hold about 1,800,000 distinct CDR3 sequences, with roughly 30% observed a single time. Trimming cost V 6 bases and J 6 bases, with 28 bases left between them. The CDR3 contains 18 residues. Sequences were obtained from blood. The V and J genes are TRBV12-3 or TRBV12-4 and TRBJ2-3; weak D call: TRBD2 (7 bases). The clonotype was recovered from a woman in her 30s in good health. The CDR3 bases are TGTGCCAGCAGCCGCAGCACGGGAGGCGGGGGCCAGCGGGATACGCAGTATTTT. Its translation is CASSRSTGGGGQRDTQYF.